Presented here are 18 T cell receptor beta chains from one specimen sequenced in a study of CD8 T cells in Susac syndrome. The RNA, about 0.45 to 1 ug, was put through reverse transcription using random hexamers. Via MiXCR, TCRdb re-called the immunoSEQ multiplex PCR reads, giving one row per CDR3 protein. The profile covers about 29,000 distinct CDR3 sequences, with 94% appearing a single time and roughly 0.27% taken by the ten largest. Material: CD8+ T cells from PBMCs. All receptors come from a human donor in good health.

The V call is TRBV7-9, the J call TRBJ2-7, with 7 bases fitting TRBD1. Germline V gene data show CDR1 as SEHNR and CDR2 as FQNEAQ (reference sequence). Losses at the gene ends were 4 bases for V and 2 bases for J; bases not matched to a gene: 8. The CDR3 runs to 15 residues. The CDR3: CASSSYRGPTYEQYF. CDR3 DNA: TGTGCCAGCAGCTCCTACAGGGGACCAACCTACGAGCAGTACTTC.

The chain carries TRBV7-9 and TRBJ1-2; D is undetermined. Germline V gene lookup returns CDR1 SEHNR and CDR2 FQNEAQ (reference sequence). The V end lost 1 base, the J end lost 2 bases, and 5 bases lay between the germline ends. The CDR3 length is 13 residues. Here the CDR3 reads CASSLGRNYGYTF. DNA of the CDR3: TGTGCCAGCAGCTTAGGGCGGAACTATGGCTACACCTTC.

The sample holds one count of this clonotype. The chain recombines TRBV4-3 with TRBJ2-3; 12 bases fit TRBD2. This CDR3 spans 16 amino acids. CDR1 LGHNA and CDR2 YSLEER come from the germline V gene. V trimming: 0 bases; J trimming: 9 bases; junction bases outside the gene matches: 7. As DNA, the CDR3 is TGCGCCAGCAGCCAAGATCGGGCTAGCGGGGGGGCAACGCAGTATTTT. Translation: CASSQDRASGGATQYF.

The chain has TRBV6-2 or TRBV6-3 and TRBJ2-1; D is undetermined. Germline V lookup: CDR1 MNHEY, CDR2 SVGEGT. The CDR3 totals 10 residues. V was pared by 8 bases and J by 7 bases, with 6 bases between. The CDR3 sequence is CASLGNEQFF. The CDR3 region has the DNA TGTGCCAGCTTAGGGAATGAGCAGTTCTTC.

V gene TRBV12-5 combines with J gene TRBJ2-7; 8 bases are a match to TRBD1. The junction had 7 bases not matched to a gene; V was cut back by 2 bases and J by 7 bases. The CDR3 is 14 amino acids. Looked up from germline, CDR1 is LGHNT and CDR2 is FRNRAP. Written as DNA, the CDR3 is TGTGCTAGTGGTTTGATGGACAGGGAATGGGAGCAGTACTTC. Amino acids: CASGLMDREWEQYF.

The chain uses TRBV6-6 and TRBJ1-4; a possible D gene is TRBD1 (5 bases). Germline lookup yields CDR1 MNHNY and CDR2 SVGAGI (reference sequence). The V end lost 4 bases, the J end lost 11 bases, and 17 bases lay between the germline ends. The CDR3 spans 14 residues. CDR3 loop: CASSWGEDEVKLFF. In DNA, the CDR3 is TGTGCCAGCAGTTGGGGGGAAGACGAAGTGAAACTGTTTTTT.

This chain's CDR3 is CASSAQTPSGGLTQYF. The CDR3 DNA reads as TGTGCCAGCAGCGCGCAGACTCCTAGCGGGGGGCTTACGCAGTATTTT. This sequence joins TRBV7-2 and TRBJ2-3, with 11 bases matching TRBD2. The germline V gene has CDR1 SGHTA and CDR2 FQGNSA. The CDR3 sequence is 16 residues long. V trimming: 5 bases; J trimming: 8 bases; junction bases outside the gene matches: 12.

The gene calls are TRBV9 and TRBJ2-3; the D is unclear. This CDR3 contains 13 residues. Trimming cost V 0 bases and J 6 bases, with 8 bases left between them. From germline, CDR1 is SGDLS and CDR2 YYNGEE. In nucleotides, the CDR3 is TGTGCCAGCAGCGTAGCATTCCGGGATACGCAGTATTTT. Translation: CASSVAFRDTQYF. The full variable domain, rest sourced from reference TRBV9 and TRBJ2-3, is DSGVTQTPKHLITATGQRVTLRCSPRSGDLSVYWYQQSLDQGLQFLIQYYNGEERAKGNILERFSAQQFPDLHSELNLSSLELGDSALYFCASSVAFRDTQYFGPGTRLTVL.

The chain employs TRBV19 and TRBJ2-7, with D perhaps being TRBD1 or TRBD2 (5 bases each). Germline V CDR1 and CDR2: LNHDA, SQIVND (reference sequence). V was cut by 3 bases and J by 0 bases, with 12 bases left in between. This CDR3 has 15 amino acids. CDR3 DNA: TGTGCCAGTAGTATTCAGGGTGGGAGCTCCTACGAGCAGTACTTC. Its translation is CASSIQGGSSYEQYF.

This chain connects TRBV9 to TRBJ1-2, with D perhaps matching TRBD1 (5 bases). The CDR3 runs to 12 residues. V lost 4 bases and J lost 8, with 12 bases in between. CDR1 and CDR2 (germline): SGDLS, YYNGEE. The CDR3 DNA reads TGTGCCAGCAGCACCCGACAGCGAGGCTACACCTTC. This sequence encodes CASSTRQRGYTF.

The V call is TRBV28, the J call TRBJ1-5, with D hard to call. Trimming pared 3 bases from V and 3 bases from J, leaving 0 bases between. CDR1 is MDHEN and CDR2 is SYDVKM in the germline V gene. This CDR3 spans 11 amino acids. CDR3 sequence (DNA): TGTGCCAGCAGTTTCAATCAGCCCCAGCATTTT. This codes for CASSFNQPQHF.

The V and J genes are TRBV6-1 and TRBJ2-6, with a possible D match to TRBD1 (6 bases). The CDR3 totals 16 residues. Germline V lookup: CDR1 MNHNS, CDR2 SASEGT. The V gene lost 5 bases and the J gene lost 3 bases, with 14 bases spanning the gap. Here the CDR3 reads CASSPQTGFGANVLTF. DNA for the CDR3: TGTGCCAGCAGTCCCCAGACAGGCTTTGGGGCCAACGTCCTGACTTTC.

This clonotype was observed a single time. The chain employs TRBV28 and TRBJ2-1, with 10 bases lining up with TRBD1. Germline CDR1 is MDHEN and CDR2 is SYDVKM. Trimming cost V 8 bases and J 7 bases; bases outside gene matches: 8. CDR3 length: 14 amino acids. The CDR3 sequence is CASEGRDRGNEQFF. CDR3 nucleotide sequence: TGTGCCAGCGAAGGCCGGGACAGGGGAAATGAGCAGTTCTTC.

The chain is built from TRBV20-1 and TRBJ2-3; weak D call: TRBD2 (6 bases). CDR1 DFQATT and CDR2 SNEGSKA come from the germline V gene (reference sequence). This CDR3 has 15 amino acids. V lost 6 bases, J lost 2 bases, and 18 bases lay in between. The CDR3 reads CSADYPEGPTDTQYF. In DNA, the CDR3 is TGCAGTGCCGACTACCCGGAGGGACCCACAGATACGCAGTATTTT.

This rearrangement joins TRBV12-3 or TRBV12-4 to TRBJ2-3; TRBD2 matches at 7 bases. Trimming took 3 bases from V and 2 from J; bases not matched to a gene: 8. The CDR3 has 16 residues. The CDR3 loop reads CASSFQAGSHTDTQYF. CDR3 coding DNA: TGTGCCAGCAGTTTTCAAGCGGGGTCGCACACAGATACGCAGTATTTT.

The chain links TRBV2 to TRBJ1-4; 9 bases fit TRBD1. With V trimmed by 5 bases and J by 4 bases, 8 bases remained unmatched. The CDR3 runs to 16 residues. The V gene's germline CDR1 is SNHLY and CDR2 FYNNEI. The CDR3 region is CASSWDRDKSNEKLFF. The DNA for the CDR3 is TGTGCCAGCAGTTGGGACAGGGATAAGAGTAATGAAAAACTGTTTTTT.

The chain recombines TRBV5-1 with TRBJ1-1; D unclear. V dropped 0 bases and J dropped 1 base, with 10 bases sitting between them. Per germline, CDR1 SGHRS and CDR2 YFSETQ. This CDR3 contains 15 residues. The CDR3 loop reads CASSLGWGANTEAFF. The CDR3 DNA follows: TGCGCCAGCAGCTTGGGGTGGGGTGCGAACACTGAAGCTTTCTTT.

The chain combines TRBV7-2 with TRBJ1-2; 9 bases match TRBD1. The CDR3 has 14 amino acids. Germline V gives CDR1 SGHTA, CDR2 FQGNSA. The ends lost 5 bases at V and 5 bases at J; junction bases unmatched: 6. For the CDR3, the DNA is TGTGCCAGCAGCCTCCCCGGGACAGGGTATGGCTACACCTTC. It yields the protein CASSLPGTGYGYTF.